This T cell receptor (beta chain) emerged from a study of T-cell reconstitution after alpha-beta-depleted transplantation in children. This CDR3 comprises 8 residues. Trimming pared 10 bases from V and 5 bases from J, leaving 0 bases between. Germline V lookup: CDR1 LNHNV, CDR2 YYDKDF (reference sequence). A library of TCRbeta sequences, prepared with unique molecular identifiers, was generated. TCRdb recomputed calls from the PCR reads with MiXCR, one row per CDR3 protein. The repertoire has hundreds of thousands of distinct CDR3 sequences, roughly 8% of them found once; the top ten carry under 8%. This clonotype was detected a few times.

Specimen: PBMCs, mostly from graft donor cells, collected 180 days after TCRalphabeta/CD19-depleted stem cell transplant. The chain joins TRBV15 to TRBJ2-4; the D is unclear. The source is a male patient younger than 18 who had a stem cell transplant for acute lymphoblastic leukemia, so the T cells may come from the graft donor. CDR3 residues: CAKNIQYF. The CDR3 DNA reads TGTGCCAAAAACATTCAGTACTTC.